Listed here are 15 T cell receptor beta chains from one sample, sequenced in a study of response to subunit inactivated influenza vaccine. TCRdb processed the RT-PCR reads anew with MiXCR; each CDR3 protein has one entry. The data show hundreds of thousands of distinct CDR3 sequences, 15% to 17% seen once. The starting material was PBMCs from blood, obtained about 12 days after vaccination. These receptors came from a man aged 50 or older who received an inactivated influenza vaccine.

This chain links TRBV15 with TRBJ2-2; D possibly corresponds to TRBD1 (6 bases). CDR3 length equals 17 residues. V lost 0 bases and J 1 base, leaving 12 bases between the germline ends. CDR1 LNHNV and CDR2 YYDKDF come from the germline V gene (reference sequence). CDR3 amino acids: CATSRDQTGRNTGELFF. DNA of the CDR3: TGTGCCACCAGCAGAGATCAAACAGGGAGGAACACCGGGGAGCTGTTTTTT.

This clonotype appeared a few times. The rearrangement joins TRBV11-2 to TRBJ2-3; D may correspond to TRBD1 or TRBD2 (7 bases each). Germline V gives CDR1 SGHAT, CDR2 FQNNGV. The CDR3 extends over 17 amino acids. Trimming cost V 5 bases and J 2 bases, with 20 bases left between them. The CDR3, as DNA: TGTGCCAGCAGCCGAGGGGGCGGGAGTCTCATCACAGATACGCAGTATTTT. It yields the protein CASSRGGGSLITDTQYF.

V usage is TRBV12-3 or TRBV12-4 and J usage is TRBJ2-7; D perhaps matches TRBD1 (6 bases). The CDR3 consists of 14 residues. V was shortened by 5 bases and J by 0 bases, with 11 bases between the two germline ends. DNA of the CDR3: TGTGCCAGCAGTCAAGGGACATTCTCCTACGAGCAGTACTTC. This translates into CASSQGTFSYEQYF.

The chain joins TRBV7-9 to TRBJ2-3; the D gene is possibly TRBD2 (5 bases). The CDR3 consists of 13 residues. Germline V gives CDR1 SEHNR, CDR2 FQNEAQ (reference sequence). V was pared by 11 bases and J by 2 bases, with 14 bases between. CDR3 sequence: CALGSGNTDTQYF. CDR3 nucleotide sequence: TGTGCCCTGGGCTCGGGGAACACAGATACGCAGTATTTT.

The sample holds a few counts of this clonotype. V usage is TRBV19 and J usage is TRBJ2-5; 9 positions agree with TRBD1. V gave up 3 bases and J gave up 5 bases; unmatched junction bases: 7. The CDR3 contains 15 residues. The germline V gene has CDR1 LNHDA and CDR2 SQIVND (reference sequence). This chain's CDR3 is CASSIGTGMFETQYF. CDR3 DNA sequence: TGTGCCAGTAGTATTGGGACAGGGATGTTTGAGACCCAGTACTTC.

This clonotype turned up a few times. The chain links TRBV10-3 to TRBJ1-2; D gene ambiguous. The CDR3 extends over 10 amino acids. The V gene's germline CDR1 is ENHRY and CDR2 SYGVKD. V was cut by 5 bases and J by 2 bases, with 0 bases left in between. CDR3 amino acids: CAISNYGYTF. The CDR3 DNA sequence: TGTGCCATCAGTAACTATGGCTACACCTTC.

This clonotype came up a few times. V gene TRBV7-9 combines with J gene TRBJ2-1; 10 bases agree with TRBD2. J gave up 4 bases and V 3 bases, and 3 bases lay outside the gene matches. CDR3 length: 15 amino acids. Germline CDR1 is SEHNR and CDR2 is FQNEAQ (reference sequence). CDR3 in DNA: TGTGCCAGCAGCTTCGGACTAGCGGAGTACAATGAGCAGTTCTTC. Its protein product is CASSFGLAEYNEQFF.

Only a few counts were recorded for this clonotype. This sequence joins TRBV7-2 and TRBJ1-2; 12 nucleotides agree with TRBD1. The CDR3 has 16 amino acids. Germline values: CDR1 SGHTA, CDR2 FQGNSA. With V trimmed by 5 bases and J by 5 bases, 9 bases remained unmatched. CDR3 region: CASSTAGQGAGYGYTF. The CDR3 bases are TGTGCCAGCAGCACGGCGGGACAGGGGGCTGGGTATGGCTACACCTTC.

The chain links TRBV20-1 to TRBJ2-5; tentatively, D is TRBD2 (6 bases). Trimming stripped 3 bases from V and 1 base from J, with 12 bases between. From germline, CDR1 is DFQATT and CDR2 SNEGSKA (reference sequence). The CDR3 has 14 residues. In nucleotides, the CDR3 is TGCAGTGCTAGGATCACTAGCCTCCAAGAGACCCAGTACTTC. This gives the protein CSARITSLQETQYF.

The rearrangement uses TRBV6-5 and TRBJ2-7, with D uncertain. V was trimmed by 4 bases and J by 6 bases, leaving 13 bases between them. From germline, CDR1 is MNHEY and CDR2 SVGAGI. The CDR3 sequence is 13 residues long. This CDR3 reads CASSSRLGTEQYF. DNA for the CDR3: TGTGCCAGCAGTTCCCGGTTGGGAACCGAGCAGTACTTC.

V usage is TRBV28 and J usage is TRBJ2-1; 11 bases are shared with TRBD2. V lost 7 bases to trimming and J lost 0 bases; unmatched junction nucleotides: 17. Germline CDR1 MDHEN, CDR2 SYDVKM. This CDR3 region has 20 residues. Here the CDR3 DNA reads TGTGCCAGCATCCCCCTCCGGGCTAGCGGGAGGTCCCGCTCCTACAATGAGCAGTTCTTC. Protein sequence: CASIPLRASGRSRSYNEQFF.

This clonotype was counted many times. The CDR3 is CAWSVAGSGEQFF. As DNA, the CDR3 is TGTGCCTGGAGTGTCGCGGGGAGTGGTGAGCAGTTCTTC. The chain recombines TRBV30 with TRBJ2-1; weak D call: TRBD2 (6 bases). The CDR3 is 13 amino acids. Per the germline V gene, CDR1 is GTSNPN and CDR2 is SVGIG (reference sequence). V dropped 0 bases and J dropped 9 bases, with 12 bases sitting between them.

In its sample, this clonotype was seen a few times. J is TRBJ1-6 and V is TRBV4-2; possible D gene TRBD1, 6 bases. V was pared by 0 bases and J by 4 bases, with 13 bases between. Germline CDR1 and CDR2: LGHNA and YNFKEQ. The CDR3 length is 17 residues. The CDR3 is CASSQEGGQLYNSPLHF. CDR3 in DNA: TGTGCCAGCAGCCAAGAGGGAGGACAGCTTTATAATTCACCCCTCCACTTT.

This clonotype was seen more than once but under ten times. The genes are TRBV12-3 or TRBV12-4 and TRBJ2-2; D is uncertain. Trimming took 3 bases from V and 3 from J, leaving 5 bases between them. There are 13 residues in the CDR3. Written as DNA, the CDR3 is TGTGCCAGCAGTTTGATGTACACCGGGGAGCTGTTTTTT. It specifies CASSLMYTGELFF.

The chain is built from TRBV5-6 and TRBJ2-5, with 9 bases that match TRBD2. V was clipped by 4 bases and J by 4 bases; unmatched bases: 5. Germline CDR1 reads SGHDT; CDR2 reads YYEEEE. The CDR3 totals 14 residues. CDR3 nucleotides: TGTGCCAGCAGCGGTAGCGGGAGTGCAGAGACCCAGTACTTC. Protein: CASSGSGSAETQYF.